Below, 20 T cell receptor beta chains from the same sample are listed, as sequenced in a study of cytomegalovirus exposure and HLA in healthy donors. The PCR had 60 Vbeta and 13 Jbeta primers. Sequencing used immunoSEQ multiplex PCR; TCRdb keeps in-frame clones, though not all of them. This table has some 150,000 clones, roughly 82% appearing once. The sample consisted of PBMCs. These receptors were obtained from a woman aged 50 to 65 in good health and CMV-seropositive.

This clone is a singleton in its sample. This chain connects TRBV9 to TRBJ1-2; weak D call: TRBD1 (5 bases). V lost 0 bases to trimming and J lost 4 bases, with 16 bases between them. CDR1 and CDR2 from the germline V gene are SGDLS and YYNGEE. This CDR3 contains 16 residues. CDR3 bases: TGTGCCAGCAGCGTAGAAAGCAGGGTTACAGGCTATGGCTACACCTTC. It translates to CASSVESRVTGYGYTF.

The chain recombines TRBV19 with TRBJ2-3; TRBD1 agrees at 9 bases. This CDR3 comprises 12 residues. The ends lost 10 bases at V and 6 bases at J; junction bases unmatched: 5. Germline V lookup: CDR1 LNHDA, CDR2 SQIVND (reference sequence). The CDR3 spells CATSTGGDTQYF. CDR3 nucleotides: TGTGCCACCTCGACAGGGGGGGATACGCAGTATTTT.

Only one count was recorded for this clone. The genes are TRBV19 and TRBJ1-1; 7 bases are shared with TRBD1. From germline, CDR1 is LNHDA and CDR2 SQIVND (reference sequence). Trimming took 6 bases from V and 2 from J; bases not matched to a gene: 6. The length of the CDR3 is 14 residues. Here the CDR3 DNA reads TGTGCCAGTAGCGCCGACAGGGATAACACTGAAGCTTTCTTT. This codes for CASSADRDNTEAFF.

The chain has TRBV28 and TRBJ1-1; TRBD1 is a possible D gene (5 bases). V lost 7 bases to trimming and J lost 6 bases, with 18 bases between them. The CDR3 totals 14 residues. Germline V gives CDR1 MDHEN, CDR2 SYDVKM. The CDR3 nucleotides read TGTGCCAGCATCTCTAAAGGGGCGGAGCCTGAAGCTTTCTTT. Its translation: CASISKGAEPEAFF.

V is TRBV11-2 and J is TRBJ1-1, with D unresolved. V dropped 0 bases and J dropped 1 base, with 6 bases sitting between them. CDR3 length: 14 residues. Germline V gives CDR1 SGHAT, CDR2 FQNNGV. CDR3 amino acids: CASSLDGRNTEAFF. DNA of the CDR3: TGTGCCAGCAGCTTAGATGGCAGGAACACTGAAGCTTTCTTT.

Here the CDR3 DNA reads TGCAGCGTTGTTTCTAGCGGGGGGGCAGTAGATACGCAGTATTTT. Protein sequence: CSVVSSGGAVDTQYF. The chain carries TRBV29-1 and TRBJ2-3; 12 bases fit TRBD2. Unmatched junction bases numbered 7, after V lost 4 bases and J lost 5 bases. The germline V gene has CDR1 SQVTM and CDR2 ANQGSEA. This CDR3 is built from 15 residues.

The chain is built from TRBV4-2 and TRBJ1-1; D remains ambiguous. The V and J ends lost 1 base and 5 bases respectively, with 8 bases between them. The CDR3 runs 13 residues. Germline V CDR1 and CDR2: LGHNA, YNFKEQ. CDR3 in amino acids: CASSQGSLTEAFF. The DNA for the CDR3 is TGTGCCAGCAGCCAAGGCAGTTTAACTGAAGCTTTCTTT.

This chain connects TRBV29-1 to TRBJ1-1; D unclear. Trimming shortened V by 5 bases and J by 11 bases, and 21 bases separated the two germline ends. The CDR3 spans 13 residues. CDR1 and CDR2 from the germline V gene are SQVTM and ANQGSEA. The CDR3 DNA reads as TGCAGCGTTCGGGAGTACGGCGGCCGGAAGGCTTTCTTT. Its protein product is CSVREYGGRKAFF.

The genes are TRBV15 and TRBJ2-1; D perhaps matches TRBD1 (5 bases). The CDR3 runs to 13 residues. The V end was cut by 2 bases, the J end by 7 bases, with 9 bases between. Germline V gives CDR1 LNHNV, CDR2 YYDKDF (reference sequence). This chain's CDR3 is CATSRMTVNEQFF. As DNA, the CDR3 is TGTGCCACCAGCAGAATGACAGTTAATGAGCAGTTCTTC.

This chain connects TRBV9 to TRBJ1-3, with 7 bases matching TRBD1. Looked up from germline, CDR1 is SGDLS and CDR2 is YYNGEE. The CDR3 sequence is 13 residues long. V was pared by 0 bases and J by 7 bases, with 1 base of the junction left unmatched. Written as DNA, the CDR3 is TGTGCCAGCAGCGTAGCACAGGGGAACACCATATATTTT. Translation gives CASSVAQGNTIYF.

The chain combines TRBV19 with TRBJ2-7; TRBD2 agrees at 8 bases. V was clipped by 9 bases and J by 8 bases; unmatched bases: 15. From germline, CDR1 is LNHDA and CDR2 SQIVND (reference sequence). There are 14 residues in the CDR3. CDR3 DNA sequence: TGTGCCAGCTCCGAGACGGGGACTAGTGGCAAGCAGTACTTC. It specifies CASSETGTSGKQYF.

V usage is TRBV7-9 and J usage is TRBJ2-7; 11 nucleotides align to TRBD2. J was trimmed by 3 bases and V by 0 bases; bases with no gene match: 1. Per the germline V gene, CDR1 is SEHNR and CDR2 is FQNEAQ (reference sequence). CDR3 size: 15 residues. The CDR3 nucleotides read TGTGCCAGCAGCTTAGCGGGACTAGCGGTCTACGAGCAGTACTTC. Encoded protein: CASSLAGLAVYEQYF.

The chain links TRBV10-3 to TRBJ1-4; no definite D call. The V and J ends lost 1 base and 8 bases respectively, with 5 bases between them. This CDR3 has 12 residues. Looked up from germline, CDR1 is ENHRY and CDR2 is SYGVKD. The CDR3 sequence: CAISELQEKLFF. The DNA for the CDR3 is TGTGCCATCAGTGAGTTACAGGAAAAACTGTTTTTT.

The CDR3 DNA reads as TGTGCCACCAGCAGTACAGGGGCGAACACCGGGGAGCTGTTTTTT. Protein product: CATSSTGANTGELFF. This sequence joins TRBV15 and TRBJ2-2; 7 bases line up with TRBD1. The CDR3 totals 15 residues. CDR1 is LNHNV, CDR2 YYDKDF, per germline (reference sequence). With 3 bases clipped from V and 0 bases from J, the junction kept 1 base outside the gene matches.

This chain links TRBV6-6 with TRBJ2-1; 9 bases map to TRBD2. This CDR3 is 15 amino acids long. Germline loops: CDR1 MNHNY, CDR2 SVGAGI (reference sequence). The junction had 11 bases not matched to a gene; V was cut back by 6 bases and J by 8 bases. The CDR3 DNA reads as TGTGCCAGCAGGGGGGCGGGGGGGCCGTTGGATGAGCAGTTCTTC. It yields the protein CASRGAGGPLDEQFF.

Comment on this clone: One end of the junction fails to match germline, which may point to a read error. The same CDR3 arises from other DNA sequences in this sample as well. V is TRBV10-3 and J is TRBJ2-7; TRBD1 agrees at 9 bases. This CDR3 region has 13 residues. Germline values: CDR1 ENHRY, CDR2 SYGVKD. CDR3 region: CAISRDRADEQYF. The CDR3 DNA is TGTGCCATCAGTCGGGACAGGGCGGACGAACAGTACTTC.

The CDR3 region is CASSVGQGRETQYF. The CDR3 DNA reads as TGTGCCAGCAGCGTCGGACAGGGGAGAGAGACCCAGTACTTC. V and J are TRBV6-1 and TRBJ2-5, with 9 bases aligning to TRBD1. The CDR3 contains 14 residues. CDR1 is MNHNS and CDR2 is SASEGT in the germline V gene. Trimming at V came to 6 bases and at J to 4 bases, leaving 6 bases not matched to a gene.

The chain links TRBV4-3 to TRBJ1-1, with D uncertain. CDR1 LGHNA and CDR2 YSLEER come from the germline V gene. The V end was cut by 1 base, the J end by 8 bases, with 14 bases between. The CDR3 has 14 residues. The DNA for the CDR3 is TGCGCCAGCAGCCAAGGAATTCCGGTGAGAGAAGCTTTCTTT. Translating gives CASSQGIPVREAFF.

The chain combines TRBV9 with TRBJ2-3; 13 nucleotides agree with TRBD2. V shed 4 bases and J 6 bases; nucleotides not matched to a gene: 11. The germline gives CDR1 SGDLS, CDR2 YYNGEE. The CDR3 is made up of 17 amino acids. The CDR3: CASSSPRLAGGGDTQYF. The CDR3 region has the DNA TGTGCCAGCAGCTCCCCTCGACTAGCGGGGGGAGGGGATACGCAGTATTTT.

CDR3 protein: CASRPRGGGSQAFF. The CDR3 nucleotides read TGTGCCAGCAGGCCAAGGGGGGGCGGTAGTCAAGCTTTCTTT. The chain recombines TRBV6-5 with TRBJ1-1, with TRBD1 as a possible D gene (6 bases). V lost 6 bases to trimming and J lost 9 bases, with 20 bases between them. This CDR3 spans 14 amino acids. Germline assignment: CDR1 MNHEY and CDR2 SVGAGI.